A single sample gave rise to the 9 T cell receptor beta chains below, sequenced in a study of cytomegalovirus exposure and HLA in healthy donors. Use of 60 Vbeta and 13 Jbeta primers characterized the PCR. Profiled with immunoSEQ multiplex PCR; TCRdb holds only in-frame clones, not every one. The sample shows 150,000 to 200,000 clones, about 84% of them seen only once. Input material: PBMCs. These receptors all stem from a middle-aged man in good health and CMV-seropositive.

The V gene is TRBV7-6, the J gene TRBJ2-7; D not resolved. V lost 5 bases and J lost 1, with 12 bases in between. The CDR3 is 14 residues long. Germline values: CDR1 SGHVS, CDR2 FNYEAQ. The CDR3 DNA reads TGTGCCAGCAGCCCCCGGGTCTTGTCCTACGAGCAGTACTTC. The encoded protein is CASSPRVLSYEQYF.

The chain employs TRBV4-1 and TRBJ2-5; D possibly corresponds to TRBD2 (6 bases). From germline, CDR1 is MGHRA and CDR2 YSYEKL. CDR3 size: 16 residues. V shed 0 bases and J shed 5 bases, with 16 bases lying between them. The CDR3 coding sequence is TGCGCCAGCAGCCAAGATCGCACGGGGAGGAAGGAGACCCAGTACTTC. Its translation is CASSQDRTGRKETQYF.

This chain uses TRBV18 with TRBJ2-5; D gene unclear. Trimming shortened V by 0 bases and J by 5 bases, and 10 bases separated the two germline ends. This CDR3 spans 14 amino acids. The germline V gene encodes CDR1 KGHSH and CDR2 LQKENI. The DNA for the CDR3 is TGTGCCAGCTCACCACCGTTTGTCGGTGAGACCCAGTACTTC. Its translation: CASSPPFVGETQYF.

The chain links TRBV28 to TRBJ2-3; D gene uncertain. In germline, CDR1 is MDHEN, CDR2 SYDVKM. The CDR3 has 13 residues. The germline V and J ends were trimmed by 2 bases and 0 bases, with 3 bases remaining between them. Here the CDR3 DNA reads TGTGCCAGCAGTTTACGGAGCACAGATACGCAGTATTTT. As protein: CASSLRSTDTQYF.

The chain recombines TRBV27 with TRBJ2-1; D remains unclear. The CDR3 consists of 14 residues. Germline values: CDR1 MNHEY, CDR2 SMNVEV (reference sequence). The germline V and J ends were trimmed by 6 bases and 3 bases, with 12 bases remaining between them. The CDR3 is CASSLGYHYNEQFF. DNA of the CDR3: TGTGCCAGCAGCCTCGGGTACCACTACAATGAGCAGTTCTTC.

This sequence joins TRBV30 and TRBJ2-1, with a tentative D call TRBD1 (6 bases). Trimming shortened V by 0 bases and J by 4 bases, and 22 bases separated the two germline ends. The CDR3 has 18 amino acids. CDR1 and CDR2 from the germline V gene are GTSNPN and SVGIG (reference sequence). The CDR3 DNA follows: TGTGCCTGGAGTGTCAGGGGTTTTGCCAGGGCCTTGTACAATGAGCAGTTCTTC. Encoded protein: CAWSVRGFARALYNEQFF.

This clone showed up just a few times. This chain uses TRBV5-1 with TRBJ1-1; possible D gene TRBD1, 5 bases. V gave up 0 bases and J gave up 5 bases, with 8 bases separating them. The CDR3 spans 13 residues. Germline V CDR1 and CDR2: SGHRS, YFSETQ. The CDR3 sequence is CASSLAGYTEAFF. The CDR3 DNA sequence: TGCGCCAGCAGCTTGGCAGGGTATACTGAAGCTTTCTTT.

Here the CDR3 reads CASSQGTGYGYTF. CDR3 nucleotide sequence: TGCGCCAGCAGCCAAGGGACAGGGTATGGCTACACCTTC. The chain couples TRBV4-3 to TRBJ1-2, with 8 bases lining up with TRBD1. This CDR3 spans 13 amino acids. The germline V gene has CDR1 LGHNA and CDR2 YSLEER. Unmatched junction bases numbered 0, after V lost 1 base and J lost 5 bases.

This clone was observed once. The chain employs TRBV5-1 and TRBJ2-5; the match to TRBD2 covers 8 bases. Germline V lookup: CDR1 SGHRS, CDR2 YFSETQ. Trimming removed 4 bases from V and 5 bases from J; junction bases left unmatched: 10. The CDR3 is 15 amino acids. The CDR3 region is CASSPAAGVVETQYF. The CDR3 region has the DNA TGCGCCAGCAGCCCGGCAGCGGGAGTGGTGGAGACCCAGTACTTC.